This TCR beta chain was profiled in a study of blood T cell dynamics during melanoma immunotherapy. General study points: It remained unknown if the driving T cell clones were melanoma-specific.

Clones were read by immunoSEQ multiplex PCR, and TCRdb kept only the in-frame ones, dropping some. The profile covers about 12,000 clones, with 85% to 90% appearing a single time and roughly 4% taken by the ten largest. Worth noting for this clone: Its antigen is unidentified.

Time point described: week 3, after first cycle of checkpoint inhibitor. Material: blood, obtained from a patient treated with checkpoint blockade. The TCR originated in a human donor with melanoma.

In DNA, the CDR3 is TGTGCCTGGAATGACGGTAACACTGAAGCTTTCTTT. This encodes CAWNDGNTEAFF. The chain uses TRBV30 and TRBJ1-1, with unresolved D. V gave up 4 bases and J gave up 2 bases, with 8 bases separating them. Per the germline V gene, CDR1 is GTSNPN and CDR2 is SVGIG (reference sequence). CDR3 size: 12 residues. The variable domain in full, completed from reference TRBV30 and TRBJ1-1, reads SQTIHQWPATLVQPVGSPLSLECTVEGTSNPNLYWYRQAAGRGLQLLFYSVGIGQISSEVPQNLSASRPQDRQFILSSKKLLLSDSGFYLCAWNDGNTEAFFGQGTRLTVV.